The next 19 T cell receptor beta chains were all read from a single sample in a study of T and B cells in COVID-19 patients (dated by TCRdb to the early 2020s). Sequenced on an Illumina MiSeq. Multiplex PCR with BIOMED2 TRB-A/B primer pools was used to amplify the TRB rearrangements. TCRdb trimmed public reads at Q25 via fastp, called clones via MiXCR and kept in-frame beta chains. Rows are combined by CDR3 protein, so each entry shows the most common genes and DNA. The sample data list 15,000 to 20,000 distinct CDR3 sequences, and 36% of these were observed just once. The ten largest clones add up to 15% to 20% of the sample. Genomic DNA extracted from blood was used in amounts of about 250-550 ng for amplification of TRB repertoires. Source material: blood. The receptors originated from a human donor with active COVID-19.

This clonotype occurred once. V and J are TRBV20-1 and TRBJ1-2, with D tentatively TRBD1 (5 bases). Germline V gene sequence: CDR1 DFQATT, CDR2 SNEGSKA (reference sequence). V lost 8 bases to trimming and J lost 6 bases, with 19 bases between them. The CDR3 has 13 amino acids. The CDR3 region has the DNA TGCAGTCTCCTTAGTGGGGGGTACGATGGCTACACCTTC. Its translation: CSLLSGGYDGYTF.

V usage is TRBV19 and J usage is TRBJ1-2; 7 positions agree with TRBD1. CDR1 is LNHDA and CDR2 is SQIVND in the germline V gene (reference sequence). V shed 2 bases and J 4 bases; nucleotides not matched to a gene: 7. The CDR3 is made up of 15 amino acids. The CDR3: CASSISRQGGYGYTF. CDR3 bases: TGTGCCAGTAGTATATCCCGACAGGGCGGCTATGGCTACACCTTC. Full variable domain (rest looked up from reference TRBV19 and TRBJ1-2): DGGITQSPKYLFRKEGQNVTLSCEQNLNHDAMYWYRQDPGQGLRLIYYSQIVNDFQKGDIAEGYSVSREKKESFPLTVTSAQKNPTAFYLCASSISRQGGYGYTFGSGTRLTVV.

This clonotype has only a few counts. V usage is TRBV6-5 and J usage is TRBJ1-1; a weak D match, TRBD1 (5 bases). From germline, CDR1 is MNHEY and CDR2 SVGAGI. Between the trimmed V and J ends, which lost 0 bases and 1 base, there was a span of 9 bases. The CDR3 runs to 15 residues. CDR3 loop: CASSYSNGANTEAFF. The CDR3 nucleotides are TGTGCCAGCAGTTACTCGAATGGGGCGAACACTGAAGCTTTCTTT.

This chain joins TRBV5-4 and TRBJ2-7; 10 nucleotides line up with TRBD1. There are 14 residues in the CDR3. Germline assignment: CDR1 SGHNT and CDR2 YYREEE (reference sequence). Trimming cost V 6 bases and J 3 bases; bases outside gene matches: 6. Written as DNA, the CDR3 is TGTGCCAGCAACCCGGGACAGGGGTTCTACGAGCAGTACTTC. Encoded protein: CASNPGQGFYEQYF.

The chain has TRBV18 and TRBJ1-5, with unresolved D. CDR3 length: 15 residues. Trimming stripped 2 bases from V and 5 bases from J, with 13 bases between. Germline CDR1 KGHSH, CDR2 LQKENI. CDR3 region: CASSPGIGEYQPQHF. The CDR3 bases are TGTGCCAGCTCACCAGGGATAGGAGAATATCAGCCCCAGCATTTT.

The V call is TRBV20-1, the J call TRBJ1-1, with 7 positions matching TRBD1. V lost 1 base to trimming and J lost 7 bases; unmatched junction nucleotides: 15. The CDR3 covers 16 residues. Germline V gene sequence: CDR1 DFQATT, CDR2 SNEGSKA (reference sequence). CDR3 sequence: CSARGNRGALAYEAFF. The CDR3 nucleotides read TGCAGTGCTAGAGGAAACAGGGGAGCCCTAGCATATGAAGCTTTCTTT.

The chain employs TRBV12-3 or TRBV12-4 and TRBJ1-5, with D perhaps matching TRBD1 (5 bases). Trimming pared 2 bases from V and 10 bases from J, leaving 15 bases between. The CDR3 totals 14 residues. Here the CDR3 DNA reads TGTGCCAGCAGTTTATCCCTCCGGGGGACTCCCCAGCATTTT. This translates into CASSLSLRGTPQHF.

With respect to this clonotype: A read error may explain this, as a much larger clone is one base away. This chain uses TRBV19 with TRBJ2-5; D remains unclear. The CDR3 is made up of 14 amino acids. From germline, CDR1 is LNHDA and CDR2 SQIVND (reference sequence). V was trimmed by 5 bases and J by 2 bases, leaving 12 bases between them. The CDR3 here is CASSFWTEQETQYF. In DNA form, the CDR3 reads TGTGCCAGTAGTTTCTGGACGGAACAAGAGACCCAGTACTTC.

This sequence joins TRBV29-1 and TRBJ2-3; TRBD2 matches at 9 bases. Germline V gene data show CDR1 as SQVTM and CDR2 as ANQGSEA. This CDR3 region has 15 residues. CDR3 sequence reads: CSAGLAGRSTDTQYF. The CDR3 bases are TGCAGTGCTGGTCTAGCGGGGCGAAGCACAGATACGCAGTATTTT.

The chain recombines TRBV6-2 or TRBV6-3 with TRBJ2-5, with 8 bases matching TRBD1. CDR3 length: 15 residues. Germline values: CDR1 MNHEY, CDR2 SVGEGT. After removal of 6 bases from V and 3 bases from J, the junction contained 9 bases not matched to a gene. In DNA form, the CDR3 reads TGTGCCAGCAGACCTGCCGGGACAGGCAAAGAGACCCAGTACTTC. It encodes CASRPAGTGKETQYF.

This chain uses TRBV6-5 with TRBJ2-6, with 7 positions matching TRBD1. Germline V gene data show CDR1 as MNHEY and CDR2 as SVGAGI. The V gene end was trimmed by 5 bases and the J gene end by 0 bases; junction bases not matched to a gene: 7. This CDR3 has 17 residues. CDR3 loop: CASSPGTALSGANVLTF. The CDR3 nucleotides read TGTGCCAGCAGTCCCGGGACAGCCCTCTCTGGGGCCAACGTCCTGACTTTC.

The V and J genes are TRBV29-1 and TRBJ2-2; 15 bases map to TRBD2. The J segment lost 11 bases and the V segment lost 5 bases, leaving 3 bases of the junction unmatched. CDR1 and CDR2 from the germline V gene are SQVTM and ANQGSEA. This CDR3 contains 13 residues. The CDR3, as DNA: TGCAGCGTTCAGGGACTAGCGGGGGGTGAGCTGTTTTTT. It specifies CSVQGLAGGELFF.

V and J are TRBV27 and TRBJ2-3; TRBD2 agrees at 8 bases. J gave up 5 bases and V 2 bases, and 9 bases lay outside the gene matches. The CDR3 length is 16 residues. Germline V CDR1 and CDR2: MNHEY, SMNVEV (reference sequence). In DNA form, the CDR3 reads TGTGCCAGCAGTTTAGCGGGGGGTACCCACGGAGATACGCAGTATTTT. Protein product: CASSLAGGTHGDTQYF.

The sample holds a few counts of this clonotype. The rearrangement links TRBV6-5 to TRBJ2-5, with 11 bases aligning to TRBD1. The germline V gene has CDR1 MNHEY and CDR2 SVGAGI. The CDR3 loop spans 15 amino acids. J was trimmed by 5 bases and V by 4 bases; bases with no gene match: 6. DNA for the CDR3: TGTGCCAGCAGTTTCGGGACAGGGGGTTGGGAGACCCAGTACTTC. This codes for CASSFGTGGWETQYF.

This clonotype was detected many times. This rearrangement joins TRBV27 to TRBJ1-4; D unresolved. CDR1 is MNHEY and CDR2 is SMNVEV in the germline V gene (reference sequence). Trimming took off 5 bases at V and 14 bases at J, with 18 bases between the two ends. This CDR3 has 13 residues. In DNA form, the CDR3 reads TGTGCCAGCAGTCCATGGGAACGGGGAGGTCTGTTTTTT. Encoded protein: CASSPWERGGLFF.

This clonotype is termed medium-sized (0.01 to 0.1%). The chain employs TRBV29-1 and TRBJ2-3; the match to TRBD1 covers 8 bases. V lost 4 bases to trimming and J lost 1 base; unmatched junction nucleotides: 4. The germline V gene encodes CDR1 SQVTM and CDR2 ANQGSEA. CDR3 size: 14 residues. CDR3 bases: TGCAGCGTTGTAGCCAGGGGGCGCACAGATACGCAGTATTTT. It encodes CSVVARGRTDTQYF.

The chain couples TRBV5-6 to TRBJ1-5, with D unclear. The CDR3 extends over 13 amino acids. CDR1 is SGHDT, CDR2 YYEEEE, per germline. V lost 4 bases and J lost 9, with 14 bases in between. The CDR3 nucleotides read TGTGCCAGCAGCCCATCTCTGTTTCTGCCCCAGCATTTT. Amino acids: CASSPSLFLPQHF. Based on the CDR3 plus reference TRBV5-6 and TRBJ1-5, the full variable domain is DAGVTQSPTHLIKTRGQQVTLRCSPKSGHDTVSWYQQALGQGPQFIFQYYEEEERQRGNFPDRFSGHQFPNYSSELNVNALLLGDSALYLCASSPSLFLPQHFGDGTRLSIL.

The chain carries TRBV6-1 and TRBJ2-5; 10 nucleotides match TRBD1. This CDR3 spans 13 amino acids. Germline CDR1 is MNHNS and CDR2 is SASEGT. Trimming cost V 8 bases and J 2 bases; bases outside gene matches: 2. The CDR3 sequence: CASRDRGQETQYF. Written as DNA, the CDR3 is TGTGCCAGCCGGGACAGGGGACAAGAGACCCAGTACTTC.

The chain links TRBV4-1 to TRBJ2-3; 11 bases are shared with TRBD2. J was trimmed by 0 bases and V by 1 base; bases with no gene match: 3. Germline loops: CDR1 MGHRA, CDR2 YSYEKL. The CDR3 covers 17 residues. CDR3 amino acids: CASSQGLAGTSTDTQYF. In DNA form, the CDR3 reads TGCGCCAGCAGCCAAGGACTAGCGGGGACTAGCACAGATACGCAGTATTTT.